The 5 T cell receptor beta chains presented below share a single source sample, sequenced in a study of cytomegalovirus exposure and HLA in healthy donors. This PCR relied on a set of 60 Vbeta primers and 13 Jbeta primers. Produced via immunoSEQ multiplex PCR; TCRdb's table is partial and in-frame only. The data show about 60,000 clones, 80% seen once. The sample consisted of PBMCs. The receptors shown here come from a male donor in good health and CMV-seronegative.

This chain uses TRBV7-2 with TRBJ2-5; 9 bases match TRBD1. J lost 5 bases, V lost 5 bases, and 9 bases had no gene match. The CDR3 length is 15 residues. CDR1 is SGHTA and CDR2 is FQGNSA in the germline V gene. The CDR3 DNA sequence: TGTGCCAGCAGCGAAGCGGGACAGGGCTGGGAGACCCAGTACTTC. It codes for CASSEAGQGWETQYF. Filled out from reference TRBV7-2 and TRBJ2-5, the complete variable domain reads GAGVSQSPSNKVTEKGKDVELRCDPISGHTALYWYRQSLGQGLEFLIYFQGNSAPDKSGLPSDRFSAERTGGSVSTLTIQRTQQEDSAVYLCASSEAGQGWETQYFGPGTRLLVL.

V usage is TRBV2 and J usage is TRBJ1-2; tentatively, D is TRBD1 (5 bases). Trimming stripped 5 bases from V and 7 bases from J, with 20 bases between. The length of the CDR3 is 15 residues. Germline V gene lookup returns CDR1 SNHLY and CDR2 FYNNEI. CDR3 bases: TGTGCCAGCAGTTTCCTCCCCCAGGGCGTAGCTGGCTACACCTTC. Its protein is CASSFLPQGVAGYTF.

The V call is TRBV4-1, the J call TRBJ1-1; D possibly corresponds to TRBD1 (6 bases). This CDR3 comprises 15 residues. Germline loops: CDR1 MGHRA, CDR2 YSYEKL. Between the trimmed V and J ends, which lost 1 base and 3 bases, there was a span of 12 bases. The CDR3 DNA follows: TGCGCCAGCAGCCAAGCCCCAGGGGTGCACACTGAAGCTTTCTTT. It yields the protein CASSQAPGVHTEAFF.

The rearrangement links TRBV18 to TRBJ2-7; 8 bases agree with TRBD1. This CDR3 is built from 14 residues. Germline lookup yields CDR1 KGHSH and CDR2 LQKENI. V was clipped by 6 bases and J by 0 bases; unmatched bases: 4. CDR3 sequence (DNA): TGTGCCAGCTCCGGGACAGGCCTCTCCTACGAGCAGTACTTC. Translated: CASSGTGLSYEQYF.

The table lists this clone with a few counts. This chain connects TRBV5-1 to TRBJ1-2; D remains unclear. The V gene lost 0 bases and the J gene lost 4 bases, with 10 bases spanning the gap. CDR1 is SGHRS, CDR2 YFSETQ, per germline. The CDR3 is made up of 14 amino acids. The CDR3 DNA is TGCGCCAGCAGCTTGGAGTTACCGAGCTATGGCTACACCTTC. As protein: CASSLELPSYGYTF.